The 20 T cell receptor beta chains below all came from one sample that was sequenced in a study of cytomegalovirus exposure and HLA in healthy donors. The primer mix had 60 Vbeta and 13 Jbeta primers. Assay: immunoSEQ multiplex PCR; the TCRdb copy retains only in-frame clones and omits some. The top ten clones hold 14% of a sample with approximately 190,000 clones, 75% to 85% of them seen once. Sample: PBMCs. These receptors originate from a woman in her 30s in good health and CMV-seropositive.

The rearrangement joins TRBV9 to TRBJ2-6; maybe TRBD2 (5 bases). CDR1 and CDR2 from the germline V gene are SGDLS and YYNGEE. The CDR3 contains 15 residues. V was cut by 4 bases and J by 4 bases, with 12 bases left in between. CDR3 sequence (DNA): TGTGCCAGCAGCCCCCCGGGGTTCGGGGCCAACGTCCTGACTTTC. Its protein is CASSPPGFGANVLTF. Using reference TRBV9 and TRBJ2-6 for the parts outside the CDR3, the full variable domain is DSGVTQTPKHLITATGQRVTLRCSPRSGDLSVYWYQQSLDQGLQFLIQYYNGEERAKGNILERFSAQQFPDLHSELNLSSLELGDSALYFCASSPPGFGANVLTFGAGSRLTVL.

The V and J genes are TRBV7-9 and TRBJ2-1; a possible D gene is TRBD2 (7 bases). Trimming took 1 base from V and 5 from J, leaving 18 bases between them. The CDR3 is 17 residues long. The V gene's germline CDR1 is SEHNR and CDR2 FQNEAQ (reference sequence). This CDR3 reads CASSLGKGGGADNEQFF. The CDR3 DNA is TGTGCCAGCAGCTTAGGAAAGGGGGGGGGCGCTGACAATGAGCAGTTCTTC.

This clone was seen a few times. This chain links TRBV6-5 with TRBJ1-2; D unclear. Per the germline V gene, CDR1 is MNHEY and CDR2 is SVGAGI. The CDR3 has 13 residues. V lost 5 bases and J 8 bases, leaving 15 bases between the germline ends. This CDR3 is CASSQGRSRGYTF. As DNA, the CDR3 is TGTGCCAGCAGTCAAGGAAGATCGCGGGGCTACACCTTC.

The rearrangement uses TRBV14 and TRBJ2-6, with D tentatively TRBD2 (6 bases). This CDR3 is 18 amino acids long. The germline V gene has CDR1 SGHDN and CDR2 FVKESK. Trimming took 0 bases from V and 1 from J, leaving 13 bases between them. Here the CDR3 DNA reads TGTGCCAGCAGCCAAGAGGGGAGGAGTTGGTCTGGGGCCAACGTCCTGACTTTC. This encodes CASSQEGRSWSGANVLTF.

The chain carries TRBV11-2 and TRBJ2-1, with 7 bases identical to TRBD1. V lost 5 bases and J lost 9; bases outside the gene matches: 16. Per the germline V gene, CDR1 is SGHAT and CDR2 is FQNNGV. This CDR3 has 16 residues. The CDR3 region is CASSPTGSGSEGEQFF. CDR3 DNA sequence: TGTGCCAGCAGCCCGACAGGGTCAGGGAGCGAGGGTGAGCAGTTCTTC.

The chain couples TRBV27 to TRBJ1-2; D perhaps matches TRBD1 (6 bases). This CDR3 has 15 residues. V was shortened by 4 bases and J by 4 bases, with 16 bases between the two germline ends. Germline V gene lookup returns CDR1 MNHEY and CDR2 SMNVEV (reference sequence). In nucleotides, the CDR3 is TGTGCCAGCAGTTCCCGGGACACCCATCTCTATGGCTACACCTTC. This translates into CASSSRDTHLYGYTF.

The CDR3 DNA follows: TGTGCCAGCAGTGAAGCGGGGACAGGGTTTAATGAAAAACTGTTTTTT. It specifies CASSEAGTGFNEKLFF. The chain recombines TRBV6-1 with TRBJ1-4; 9 positions agree with TRBD1. Looked up from germline, CDR1 is MNHNS and CDR2 is SASEGT. V lost 0 bases to trimming and J lost 4 bases; unmatched junction nucleotides: 3. The CDR3 totals 16 residues.

The CDR3 sequence: CASNGGHRVDMNTEAFF. DNA for the CDR3: TGTGCCAGTAATGGGGGACACAGGGTTGATATGAACACTGAAGCTTTCTTT. This chain links TRBV19 with TRBJ1-1; the D gene is possibly TRBD1 (6 bases). Germline V gene lookup returns CDR1 LNHDA and CDR2 SQIVND (reference sequence). Trimming cost V 7 bases and J 0 bases, with 21 bases left between them. This CDR3 is 17 amino acids long.

This clone turned up a few times. V gene TRBV28 combines with J gene TRBJ1-1, with 7 bases that match TRBD1. Looked up from germline, CDR1 is MDHEN and CDR2 is SYDVKM. The CDR3 runs 14 residues. V shed 4 bases and J 5 bases; nucleotides not matched to a gene: 7. DNA for the CDR3: TGTGCCAGCAGTTCCCACAGGGGAAGGACTGAAGCTTTCTTT. Translating it yields CASSSHRGRTEAFF.

V gene TRBV28 combines with J gene TRBJ2-7; 7 bases match TRBD1. The CDR3 has 14 amino acids. Trimming took 6 bases from V and 3 from J; bases not matched to a gene: 8. Germline loops: CDR1 MDHEN, CDR2 SYDVKM. This CDR3 is CASRGKTGSYEQYF. DNA for the CDR3: TGTGCCAGCAGGGGGAAGACAGGGAGCTACGAGCAGTACTTC.

This rearrangement joins TRBV19 to TRBJ1-2; D possibly corresponds to TRBD1 (5 bases). Germline values: CDR1 LNHDA, CDR2 SQIVND (reference sequence). This CDR3 comprises 13 residues. V lost 6 bases and J 4 bases, leaving 12 bases between the germline ends. The CDR3 sequence is CASRGGGGYGYTF. In nucleotides, the CDR3 is TGTGCCAGTAGGGGTGGGGGAGGCTATGGCTACACCTTC. Together with reference TRBV19 and TRBJ1-2, the CDR3 gives the full variable domain: DGGITQSPKYLFRKEGQNVTLSCEQNLNHDAMYWYRQDPGQGLRLIYYSQIVNDFQKGDIAEGYSVSREKKESFPLTVTSAQKNPTAFYLCASRGGGGYGYTFGSGTRLTVV.

V usage is TRBV29-1 and J usage is TRBJ2-2, with no clear D. The CDR3 contains 13 residues. CDR1 is SQVTM and CDR2 is ANQGSEA in the germline V gene. V dropped 1 base and J dropped 6 bases, with 9 bases sitting between them. The CDR3 loop reads CSVEVRVSGELFF. CDR3 bases: TGCAGCGTTGAAGTCCGGGTTTCCGGGGAGCTGTTTTTT.

The genes are TRBV4-3 and TRBJ2-7; 10 bases fit TRBD1. Per the germline V gene, CDR1 is LGHNA and CDR2 is YSLEER. CDR3 length: 15 residues. The junction had 4 bases not matched to a gene; V was cut back by 3 bases and J by 2 bases. CDR3 sequence: CASSQRTGGTYEQYF. DNA of the CDR3: TGCGCCAGCAGCCAGAGGACAGGGGGAACCTACGAGCAGTACTTC.

This chain connects TRBV18 to TRBJ1-4; 8 bases map to TRBD1. The trim removed 3 bases at V and 5 bases at J, leaving 2 bases unmatched. Germline CDR1 reads KGHSH; CDR2 reads LQKENI. CDR3 size: 14 residues. The CDR3 DNA follows: TGTGCCAGCTCACCGGGACAGGTGAATGAAAAACTGTTTTTT. This encodes CASSPGQVNEKLFF.

This chain links TRBV27 with TRBJ2-1; D remains ambiguous. Germline V gene data show CDR1 as MNHEY and CDR2 as SMNVEV (reference sequence). The CDR3 contains 17 residues. The V end was cut by 2 bases, the J end by 0 bases, with 14 bases between. The CDR3 loop reads CASSLRGALPSYNEQFF. The DNA for the CDR3 is TGTGCCAGCAGTTTAAGAGGAGCTTTACCCTCCTACAATGAGCAGTTCTTC.

V and J are TRBV19 and TRBJ2-1; 7 bases match TRBD2. Germline V CDR1 and CDR2: LNHDA, SQIVND (reference sequence). V lost 9 bases to trimming and J lost 4 bases; unmatched junction nucleotides: 12. This CDR3 is 15 amino acids long. DNA for the CDR3: TGTGCCAGCAGAGCGGGGCTAGCGGTATACAATGAGCAGTTCTTC. This encodes CASRAGLAVYNEQFF.

This clone was observed a few times. The chain employs TRBV29-1 and TRBJ1-2; D is ambiguous. This CDR3 contains 11 residues. The germline gives CDR1 SQVTM, CDR2 ANQGSEA. V was cut by 5 bases and J by 2 bases, with 6 bases left in between. CDR3 coding DNA: TGCAGCGTTTCGTCCAACTATGGCTACACCTTC. It translates to CSVSSNYGYTF. Using reference TRBV29-1 and TRBJ1-2 for the parts outside the CDR3, the full variable domain is SAVISQKPSRDICQRGTSLTIQCQVDSQVTMMFWYRQQPGQSLTLIATANQGSEATYESGFVIDKFPISRPNLTFSTLTVSNMSPEDSSIYLCSVSSNYGYTFGSGTRLTVV.

This clone is a singleton in its sample. The chain employs TRBV27 and TRBJ2-3; 16 bases match TRBD2. The CDR3 sequence is 17 residues long. Germline V gene sequence: CDR1 MNHEY, CDR2 SMNVEV (reference sequence). V shed 8 bases and J 3 bases; nucleotides not matched to a gene: 8. The CDR3 sequence: CASWGLAGGPRTDTQYF. DNA of the CDR3: TGTGCCAGCTGGGGACTAGCGGGGGGGCCTAGAACAGATACGCAGTATTTT.

The J gene is TRBJ2-7, the V gene TRBV30; D may be TRBD2 (6 bases). With 2 bases removed from V and 4 bases from J, the gap between germline ends came to 15 bases. The CDR3 length is 14 residues. Germline V gene sequence: CDR1 GTSNPN, CDR2 SVGIG (reference sequence). The CDR3 loop reads CAWSPQPAGYEQYF. The CDR3 DNA sequence: TGTGCCTGGAGTCCCCAGCCGGCGGGGTACGAGCAGTACTTC.

This rearrangement joins TRBV29-1 to TRBJ2-1, with D perhaps matching TRBD2 (6 bases). This CDR3 contains 12 residues. Trimming pared 4 bases from V and 10 bases from J, leaving 14 bases between. Per germline, CDR1 SQVTM and CDR2 ANQGSEA. CDR3 sequence reads: CSVVTGVSEQFF. CDR3 sequence (DNA): TGCAGCGTTGTCACGGGAGTCAGCGAGCAGTTCTTC.